The T cell receptor (beta chain) under discussion was sequenced for a study of T cell responses to AZD1222 COVID-19 vaccine. Study as a whole: Investigators merged groups given second doses at roughly 4 or roughly 12 weeks.

Germline V gene sequence: CDR1 SEHNR, CDR2 FQNEAQ (reference sequence). The CDR3 covers 16 residues. V lost 1 base to trimming and J lost 3 bases; unmatched junction nucleotides: 5. Measured with immunoSEQ multiplex PCR; TCRdb has only the in-frame clones, and not every one. The sample has around 100,000 clones, about 90% seen once. The sequenced sample was peripheral blood, obtained on day 0 of AZD1222 vaccination. The genes are TRBV7-9 and TRBJ2-5; TRBD2 aligns across 10 bases. This TCR came from an adult in good health. CDR3 in DNA: TGTGCCAGCAGCTTAGTTCTCGGACTAGCGGAAGAGACCCAGTACTTC. Translation gives CASSLVLGLAEETQYF.